These T cell receptor beta chains were read from a single sample in a study of tumor and adjacent non-tumor tissue in lung cancer. TCRdb analysed the multiplex PCR reads with MiXCR anew, one entry per CDR3 protein. This table has about 43,000 distinct CDR3 sequences, over 55% appearing once. The material sequenced was distant non-tumor lung tissue. The source of these receptors is a man aged 50 to 59 with non-small cell lung cancer. The CDR3 runs from the conserved cysteine through the conserved F or W. D genes are given only for firm matches. Expanded clones are given a class, and other clones once, few, many or no size at all.

j_gene: TRBJ1-2; d_gene: NA; abundance: NA; v_gene: TRBV4-1; CDR3aa: CVSSQDIWSGLSDYGYTF; CDR3nt: TGCGTCAGCAGCCAAGATATTTGGTCGGGTTTATCTGACTATGGCTACACCTTC
j_gene: TRBJ1-5; d_gene: NA; abundance: NA; v_gene: TRBV5-1; CDR3aa: CVSSLAGNSNQPQHF; CDR3nt: TGCGTCAGCAGCTTGGCAGGGAATAGCAATCAGCCCCAGCATTTT
j_gene: TRBJ1-4; d_gene: TRBD1; abundance: NA; v_gene: TRBV12-3/TRBV12-4; CDR3aa: CACSFLGDSHREKLFF; CDR3nt: TGTGCCTGCAGTTTTCTGGGGGACAGTCACAGAGAAAAACTGTTTTTT
j_gene: TRBJ2-1; d_gene: TRBD1; abundance: NA; v_gene: TRBV29-1; CDR3aa: CSVEKQGNNVQFF; CDR3nt: TGCAGCGTTGAAAAACAGGGGAACAATGTGCAGTTCTTT
j_gene: TRBJ2-7; d_gene: NA; abundance: few; v_gene: TRBV29-1; CDR3aa: CSVGRESGHYF; CDR3nt: TGCAGCGTTGGCCGAGAGTCCGGGCACTACTTC
j_gene: TRBJ2-7; d_gene: NA; abundance: NA; v_gene: TRBV11-2; CDR3aa: CASSLVGWGQYF; CDR3nt: TGCGCCAGCAGCTTAGTGGGTTGGGGGCAGTACTTC
j_gene: TRBJ1-5; d_gene: NA; abundance: NA; v_gene: TRBV6-5; CDR3aa: CTSSPVRDQGPQHF; CDR3nt: TGTACCAGTAGTCCCGTTCGGGATCAAGGGCCCCAGCATTTT
j_gene: TRBJ1-1; d_gene: TRBD1; abundance: NA; v_gene: TRBV5-1; CDR3aa: CASSYPDRVAEAFF; CDR3nt: TGCGCCAGCAGCTACCCGGACAGGGTCGCTGAAGCTTTCTTT
j_gene: TRBJ2-3; d_gene: TRBD2; abundance: NA; v_gene: TRBV11-2; CDR3aa: CVSSLGLAGGGSDTQYF; CDR3nt: TGTGTCAGCAGCCTGGGACTAGCGGGGGGCGGCTCAGATACGCAGTATTTT
j_gene: TRBJ2-2; d_gene: TRBD1; abundance: NA; v_gene: TRBV6-5; CDR3aa: CANSKDRGQARELFF; CDR3nt: TGTGCCAACAGCAAAGACAGGGGGCAGGCCAGGGAGCTGTTTTTT
j_gene: TRBJ2-7; d_gene: TRBD2; abundance: many; v_gene: TRBV6-1; CDR3aa: CATTAGTSGGSYEQYF; CDR3nt: TGTGCCACCACCGCCGGGACTAGCGGCGGATCCTACGAGCAGTACTTC
j_gene: TRBJ2-5; d_gene: TRBD1; abundance: many; v_gene: TRBV10-3; CDR3aa: CAISDRGEETQYF; CDR3nt: TGTGCCATCAGCGACAGGGGCGAAGAGACCCAGTACTTC
j_gene: TRBJ1-1; d_gene: NA; abundance: NA; v_gene: TRBV5-1; CDR3aa: CASSCYGGNTEAFF; CDR3nt: TGCGCCAGCAGCTGCTACGGGGGGAACACTGAAGCTTTCTTT
j_gene: TRBJ2-3; d_gene: NA; abundance: NA; v_gene: TRBV6-5; CDR3aa: CASSYTRGTDTQYF; CDR3nt: TGTGCCAGCAGTTACACACGGGGAACAGATACGCAGTATTTT
j_gene: TRBJ1-5; d_gene: TRBD1; abundance: few; v_gene: TRBV19; CDR3aa: CASQTGGRSQPQHF; CDR3nt: TGTGCCAGTCAGACAGGGGGAAGGAGTCAGCCCCAGCATTTT
j_gene: TRBJ1-5; d_gene: TRBD1; abundance: NA; v_gene: TRBV4-2; CDR3aa: CVSSQAQGEEGNQPQHF; CDR3nt: TGTGTCAGCAGCCAAGCACAGGGGGAGGAAGGCAATCAGCCCCAGCATTTT
j_gene: TRBJ1-1; d_gene: TRBD1; abundance: NA; v_gene: TRBV12-3/TRBV12-4; CDR3aa: CAGSKTGDTEAFF; CDR3nt: TGTGCCGGCAGTAAGACAGGGGACACTGAAGCTTTCTTT
j_gene: TRBJ2-3; d_gene: NA; abundance: few; v_gene: TRBV11-2; CDR3aa: CASSAPGNVGDTQYF; CDR3nt: TGTGCCAGCAGCGCCCCAGGGAATGTTGGCGATACGCAGTATTTT
j_gene: TRBJ1-5; d_gene: NA; abundance: NA; v_gene: TRBV10-2; CDR3aa: CTSSGSTLSNQPQHF; CDR3nt: TGCACCAGCAGTGGGTCTACTCTGAGCAATCAGCCCCAGCATTTT
j_gene: TRBJ2-1; d_gene: TRBD1; abundance: many; v_gene: TRBV10-3; CDR3aa: CAISGMTGGELNEQFF; CDR3nt: TGTGCCATCAGTGGTATGACAGGGGGGGAACTCAATGAGCAGTTCTTC
j_gene: TRBJ2-7; d_gene: NA; abundance: NA; v_gene: TRBV5-4; CDR3aa: CACEKENSYEQYF; CDR3nt: TGTGCCTGCGAAAAGGAAAACTCATACGAGCAGTACTTC
j_gene: TRBJ2-1; d_gene: NA; abundance: NA; v_gene: TRBV6-6; CDR3aa: CASSTKFGGWGNEQFF; CDR3nt: TGTGCCAGCAGCACGAAGTTTGGGGGGTGGGGTAACGAGCAGTTCTTC
j_gene: TRBJ2-6; d_gene: TRBD2; abundance: NA; v_gene: TRBV5-6; CDR3aa: CASSFPTSGKGEANVLTF; CDR3nt: TGTGCCAGCAGCTTTCCCACTAGCGGGAAGGGTGAGGCCAACGTCCTGACTTTC
j_gene: TRBJ2-5; d_gene: TRBD2; abundance: NA; v_gene: TRBV25-1; CDR3aa: CASSEPTSVQETQYF; CDR3nt: TGTGCCAGCAGTGAACCGACTAGCGTACAAGAGACCCAGTACTTC
j_gene: TRBJ2-3; d_gene: NA; abundance: few; v_gene: TRBV5-5; CDR3aa: CASSPIISNQPQYF; CDR3nt: TGTGCCAGCAGCCCTATCATTAGCAATCAGCCCCAGTATTTT
j_gene: TRBJ2-3; d_gene: NA; abundance: many; v_gene: TRBV13; CDR3aa: CASSLGQTPTDTQYF; CDR3nt: TGTGCCAGCAGCTTAGGGCAAACTCCCACAGATACGCAGTATTTT
j_gene: TRBJ1-6; d_gene: NA; abundance: few; v_gene: TRBV20-1; CDR3aa: CSAPDSAPYNSPLHF; CDR3nt: TGCAGTGCACCCGACAGTGCCCCCTATAATTCACCCCTCCACTTT
j_gene: TRBJ1-3; d_gene: NA; abundance: NA; v_gene: TRBV14; CDR3aa: CASGPSGVYTIYF; CDR3nt: TGTGCCAGCGGCCCATCAGGGGTGTACACCATATATTTC
j_gene: TRBJ1-5; d_gene: NA; abundance: few; v_gene: TRBV20-1; CDR3aa: CSATGRAPFKNQPRHF; CDR3nt: TGCAGTGCCACGGGGCGGGCCCCCTTTAAGAATCAGCCCCGGCATTTT
j_gene: TRBJ2-5; d_gene: NA; abundance: NA; v_gene: TRBV11-1; CDR3aa: CTSSLSRSRETQYF; CDR3nt: TGTACCAGCAGCTTAAGTCGGAGCCGAGAGACCCAGTACTTC
j_gene: TRBJ1-1; d_gene: TRBD1; abundance: NA; v_gene: TRBV6-1; CDR3aa: CASSHKRPGTGGTAAFF; CDR3nt: TGTGCCAGCAGTCATAAACGTCCCGGGACAGGGGGCACCGCAGCTTTCTTT
j_gene: TRBJ1-6; d_gene: NA; abundance: medium-sized; v_gene: TRBV4-2; CDR3aa: CASSQEGGNSPLHF; CDR3nt: TGTGCCAGCAGCCAAGAGGGGGGTAATTCACCCCTCCACTTT
j_gene: TRBJ2-4; d_gene: TRBD1; abundance: once; v_gene: TRBV28; CDR3aa: CASSPWSGRGKRAKNIQYF; CDR3nt: TGTGCCAGCAGTCCCTGGAGTGGCAGGGGGAAGAGGGCCAAAAACATTCAGTACTTC
j_gene: TRBJ2-7; d_gene: NA; abundance: NA; v_gene: TRBV12-5; CDR3aa: CASGLVRVHEQCF; CDR3nt: TGTGCTAGTGGTTTGGTCCGAGTCCACGAACAGTGCTTC
j_gene: TRBJ2-2; d_gene: NA; abundance: NA; v_gene: TRBV6-2/TRBV6-3; CDR3aa: CGSRPVLGGSTGELFF; CDR3nt: TGTGGCAGCAGGCCCGTTCTCGGGGGTTCCACCGGGGAGCTGTTTTTT
j_gene: TRBJ1-2; d_gene: TRBD1; abundance: few; v_gene: TRBV5-1; CDR3aa: CASSSQGANYGYTF; CDR3nt: TGCGCCAGCAGCTCCCAGGGGGCTAACTATGGCTACACCTTC
j_gene: TRBJ2-3; d_gene: NA; abundance: NA; v_gene: TRBV11-2; CDR3aa: CASNIPGNVGDTQYF; CDR3nt: TGTGCTAGCAACATCCCAGGGAATGTGGGCGATACGCAGTATTTT
j_gene: TRBJ2-2; d_gene: NA; abundance: NA; v_gene: TRBV6-5; CDR3aa: CASSKVRGLAGELFF; CDR3nt: TGTGCCAGCAGCAAAGTCAGAGGGCTGGCCGGGGAGCTGTTCTTT
j_gene: TRBJ1-5; d_gene: NA; abundance: NA; v_gene: TRBV6-5; CDR3aa: CACSYSTGSDQPQDF; CDR3nt: TGTGCCTGCAGTTACTCGACGGGGTCAGATCAACCCCAGGATTTT
j_gene: TRBJ2-5; d_gene: TRBD2; abundance: many; v_gene: TRBV6-6; CDR3aa: CASSYPQTSGATQYF; CDR3nt: TGTGCCAGCAGTTACCCCCAGACTAGCGGGGCGACCCAGTACTTC
j_gene: TRBJ2-1; d_gene: NA; abundance: NA; v_gene: TRBV4-1; CDR3aa: CASNQGLQGTGEQFF; CDR3nt: TGCGCCAGCAACCAAGGCCTACAGGGTACGGGTGAGCAGTTCTTC
j_gene: TRBJ1-1; d_gene: NA; abundance: NA; v_gene: TRBV28; CDR3aa: CASSLSSIGEGNTEAFF; CDR3nt: TGTGCCAGCAGTTTATCGTCGATCGGGGAGGGAAACACTGAAGCTTTCTTT
j_gene: TRBJ2-7; d_gene: NA; abundance: NA; v_gene: TRBV24-1; CDR3aa: CATSDLVGGSYEQCF; CDR3nt: TGTGCCACCAGTGATTTGGTTGGGGGCTCCTACGAGCAGTGCTTC
j_gene: TRBJ2-3; d_gene: TRBD2; abundance: NA; v_gene: TRBV29-1; CDR3aa: CSVEGAVSGRAGMQYF; CDR3nt: TGCAGCGTTGAAGGAGCGGTAAGCGGGAGGGCCGGTATGCAGTATTTT
j_gene: TRBJ2-7; d_gene: TRBD2; abundance: NA; v_gene: TRBV5-1; CDR3aa: CASSAGRGLYEQYF; CDR3nt: TGCGCCAGTAGCGCAGGGAGGGGCCTCTACGAGCAGTACTTC
j_gene: TRBJ2-7; d_gene: NA; abundance: NA; v_gene: TRBV6-1; CDR3aa: CASGPRSQEQYF; CDR3nt: TGTGCCAGCGGTCCCCGTTCCCAAGAGCAGTATTTC
j_gene: TRBJ2-3; d_gene: NA; abundance: NA; v_gene: TRBV12-3/TRBV12-4; CDR3aa: CASSGTSEGGTDTHYF; CDR3nt: TGTGCCAGCAGTGGCACTAGTGAGGGGGGCACAGATACGCACTATTTT
j_gene: TRBJ2-7; d_gene: TRBD2; abundance: NA; v_gene: TRBV20-1; CDR3aa: CSPPRTSGSSYEQYF; CDR3nt: TGCAGTCCTCCAAGGACTAGCGGGAGCTCCTACGAGCAGTACTTC
j_gene: TRBJ2-6; d_gene: NA; abundance: many; v_gene: TRBV5-8; CDR3aa: CASSLAGSTGANVLTF; CDR3nt: TGTGCCAGCAGCTTGGCCGGGAGCACTGGGGCCAACGTCCTGACTTTC
j_gene: TRBJ2-3; d_gene: NA; abundance: NA; v_gene: TRBV11-2; CDR3aa: CVSSLVAGQSGTQYF; CDR3nt: TGTGTCAGCAGCTTAGTAGCGGGACAGTCAGGTACACAGTATTTT
j_gene: TRBJ2-5; d_gene: TRBD2; abundance: NA; v_gene: TRBV14; CDR3aa: CARSQDLGTSGNLETQYF; CDR3nt: TGTGCCAGGAGCCAAGATTTAGGAACTAGCGGGAATTTAGAGACCCAGTACTTC
j_gene: TRBJ1-4; d_gene: NA; abundance: few; v_gene: TRBV2; CDR3aa: CASSSFNEKLFF; CDR3nt: TGTGCCAGCAGTTCTTTTAATGAAAAACTGTTTTTT
j_gene: TRBJ2-7; d_gene: TRBD2; abundance: few; v_gene: TRBV7-9; CDR3aa: CASSRLTSGTYEQYF; CDR3nt: TGTGCCAGCAGCCGACTAACTAGCGGGACCTACGAGCAGTACTTC
j_gene: TRBJ2-7; d_gene: TRBD2; abundance: NA; v_gene: TRBV28; CDR3aa: CASSPTSVTYEQYF; CDR3nt: TGTGCCAGCAGCCCCACTAGCGTCACCTACGAGCAGTACTTC
j_gene: TRBJ1-1; d_gene: TRBD1; abundance: NA; v_gene: TRBV11-1; CDR3aa: CASSPGTGDEPFF; CDR3nt: TGTGCCAGCAGCCCCGGGACAGGGGATGAACCATTCTTC
j_gene: TRBJ1-5; d_gene: NA; abundance: NA; v_gene: TRBV20-1; CDR3aa: CSAYTQGFSQPQHF; CDR3nt: TGCAGTGCTTACACACAGGGATTTAGTCAGCCCCAGCATTTT
j_gene: TRBJ2-4; d_gene: TRBD2; abundance: few; v_gene: TRBV20-1; CDR3aa: CNARTRDPGRDIQYF; CDR3nt: TGCAATGCTAGGACCCGGGACCCAGGGAGGGACATTCAGTACTTC
j_gene: TRBJ1-4; d_gene: NA; abundance: NA; v_gene: TRBV29-1; CDR3aa: CSLEDFGDGEKLFF; CDR3nt: TGTAGCCTTGAAGATTTCGGGGACGGGGAAAAACTGTTTTTT
j_gene: TRBJ2-7; d_gene: TRBD2; abundance: NA; v_gene: TRBV12-3/TRBV12-4; CDR3aa: CASGLLAGAYKQYF; CDR3nt: TGTGCCAGCGGTTTACTAGCGGGAGCCTACAAGCAGTACTTC